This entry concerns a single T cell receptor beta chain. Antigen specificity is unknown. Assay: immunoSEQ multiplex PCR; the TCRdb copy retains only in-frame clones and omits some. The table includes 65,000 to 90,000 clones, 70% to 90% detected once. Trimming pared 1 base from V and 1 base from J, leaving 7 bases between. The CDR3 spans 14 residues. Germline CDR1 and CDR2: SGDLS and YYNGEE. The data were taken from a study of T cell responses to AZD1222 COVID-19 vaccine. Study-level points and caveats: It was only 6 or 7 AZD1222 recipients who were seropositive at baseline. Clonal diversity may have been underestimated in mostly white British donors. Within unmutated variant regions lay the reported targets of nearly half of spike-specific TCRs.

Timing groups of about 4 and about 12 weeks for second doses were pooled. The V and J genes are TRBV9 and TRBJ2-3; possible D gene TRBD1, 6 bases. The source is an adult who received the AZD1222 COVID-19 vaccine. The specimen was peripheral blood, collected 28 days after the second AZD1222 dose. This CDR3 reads CASSVNRGTDTQYF. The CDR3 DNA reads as TGTGCCAGCAGCGTAAACAGGGGCACAGATACGCAGTATTTT.